The clone carrying this TCR beta chain was seen only a few times. These data originate in a study of Ad26.COV2.S vaccination and SARS-CoV-2 variants. Documented treatment: 19 received Ad26.COV2.S at low or high dose, single or two shots; five or six received placebo; per-sample allocation not given. The study sampled participants on day 63 after the first vaccine or placebo injection. A Boston donor was an adult aged 18-55 years. Vaccination employed an Ad26 vector expressing the Wuhan-strain SARS-CoV-2 spike. Some clones are missing from TCRdb's copy, which holds only in-frame ones; the method was immunoSEQ multiplex PCR. The top ten hold approximately 12% of the sample, which has some 250,000 clones, 88% seen once. The source is a person between 18 and 65 years old who received the Ad26.COV2.S COVID-19 vaccine or a placebo. Sequencing used peripheral blood, obtained in a trial of Ad26.COV2.S vaccine versus placebo.

CDR3 region: CASSLALARGGSPLHF. The CDR3 DNA reads TGTGCCAGCAGCTTAGCGCTCGCCCGGGGAGGTTCACCCCTCCACTTT. The chain couples TRBV7-9 to TRBJ1-6; D uncertain. The CDR3 consists of 16 residues. Deletions cut 0 bases from V and 9 bases from J, with 15 bases between. Germline V gene lookup returns CDR1 SEHNR and CDR2 FQNEAQ (reference sequence).